The 8 T cell receptor beta chains given below trace back to one sample, sequenced in a study of brain T cells in children with intractable seizures. Generated by immunoSEQ multiplex PCR, the TCRdb table keeps only in-frame clones and is missing some. Here the sample spans 110,000 or so clones, 94% being singletons. The sample here was peripheral blood, taken at surgery. These receptors all come from a boy in the first two years of life with hemimegalencephaly and intractable seizures.

V and J are TRBV5-1 and TRBJ2-7; 10 nucleotides match TRBD2. Germline V lookup: CDR1 SGHRS, CDR2 YFSETQ. With 4 bases clipped from V and 3 bases from J, the junction kept 7 bases outside the gene matches. The CDR3 runs to 15 residues. The chain's CDR3 is CASSPSGRAFYEQYF. Written as DNA, the CDR3 is TGCGCCAGCAGCCCAAGCGGGAGGGCTTTCTACGAGCAGTACTTC.

The CDR3, as DNA: TGTGCCAGCACGGGGGCCGGAAACACCATATATTTT. Amino acid sequence: CASTGAGNTIYF. The V call is TRBV3-1 (or the pseudogene TRBV3-2), the J call TRBJ1-3; a possible D gene is TRBD1 (6 bases). This CDR3 spans 12 amino acids. V lost 7 bases to trimming and J lost 4 bases, with 8 bases between them. Germline CDR1 reads LGHDT; CDR2 reads YNNKEL (reference sequence).

The rearrangement joins TRBV5-1 to TRBJ2-1; the match to TRBD2 covers 15 bases. The J segment lost 6 bases and the V segment lost 3 bases, leaving 7 bases of the junction unmatched. CDR1 and CDR2 (germline): SGHRS, YFSETQ. The CDR3 covers 17 residues. The CDR3 is CASSYGLAGGLGNEQFF. The DNA for the CDR3 is TGCGCCAGCAGCTACGGACTAGCGGGAGGGCTCGGCAATGAGCAGTTCTTC.

This chain uses TRBV5-1 with TRBJ2-2, with 8 bases matching TRBD2. V gave up 7 bases and J gave up 5 bases; unmatched junction bases: 19. The germline CDR1 and CDR2 sequences are SGHRS and YFSETQ. The CDR3 length is 18 residues. CDR3 in amino acids: CASRPTSLAVVGTGELFF. The CDR3 DNA sequence: TGCGCCAGCCGCCCAACCTCACTAGCGGTCGTGGGAACCGGGGAGCTGTTTTTT.

The V call is TRBV7-8, the J call TRBJ2-5, with D possibly TRBD2 on 5 matching bases. Per germline, CDR1 SGHVS and CDR2 FQNEAQ. The V and J ends lost 10 bases and 2 bases respectively, with 11 bases between them. This CDR3 has 12 residues. In DNA form, the CDR3 reads TGTGCCACCGAGGGAGAACAAGAGACCCAGTACTTC. It is translated as CATEGEQETQYF.

This clone was picked up one time. The chain recombines TRBV6-1 with TRBJ2-3; D not certain. The V and J ends lost 0 bases and 4 bases respectively, with 8 bases between them. CDR1 and CDR2 from the germline V gene are MNHNS and SASEGT. This CDR3 contains 14 residues. DNA for the CDR3: TGTGCCAGCAGTGAAGCAGGGTGGGCAGATACGCAGTATTTT. Its translation is CASSEAGWADTQYF.

V is TRBV19 and J is TRBJ2-3; D call uncertain. Trimming took off 1 base at V and 3 bases at J, with 11 bases between the two ends. The CDR3 is 15 residues long. CDR1 LNHDA and CDR2 SQIVND come from the germline V gene (reference sequence). The CDR3 loop is CASSIGVGGTDTQYF. The CDR3 region has the DNA TGTGCCAGTAGTATAGGAGTCGGTGGGACAGATACGCAGTATTTT.

V gene TRBV19 combines with J gene TRBJ2-2, with a weak D call TRBD1 (5 bases). The germline V and J ends were trimmed by 3 bases and 0 bases, with 8 bases remaining between them. Germline-derived CDR1 and CDR2 are LNHDA and SQIVND (reference sequence). The CDR3 spans 15 residues. The CDR3 here is CASSMSGTNTGELFF. In DNA, the CDR3 is TGTGCCAGTAGTATGTCAGGGACGAACACCGGGGAGCTGTTTTTT.